The clone carrying this TCR beta chain was counted between two and nine times. At the DNA level, this CDR3 is encoded by other sequences in the same sample as well. This sample is part of a study of shared T cell receptors in the human thymus. Repertoires were generated with immunoSEQ multiplex PCR, while TCRdb's copy carries only in-frame clones and drops some. The data show roughly 500,000 clones, 75% to 85% seen once. The CDR3 runs to 12 residues. The V and J ends lost 6 bases and 4 bases, in that order; junction bases with no gene match: 3. From germline, CDR1 is MNHEY and CDR2 SMNVEV (reference sequence). These same records also appear under a second study, on human thymus T cells. That paper states: During corrective heart surgery, resections were taken, and the thymus tissue came from them.

This TCR derives from a boy less than two years old with a congenital heart defect. The chain links TRBV27 to TRBJ2-7; 7 bases fit TRBD1. Material: thymocytes. CDR3 sequence: CASSLQGYEQYF. The CDR3 DNA sequence: TGTGCCAGCAGCTTACAGGGGTACGAGCAGTACTTC.